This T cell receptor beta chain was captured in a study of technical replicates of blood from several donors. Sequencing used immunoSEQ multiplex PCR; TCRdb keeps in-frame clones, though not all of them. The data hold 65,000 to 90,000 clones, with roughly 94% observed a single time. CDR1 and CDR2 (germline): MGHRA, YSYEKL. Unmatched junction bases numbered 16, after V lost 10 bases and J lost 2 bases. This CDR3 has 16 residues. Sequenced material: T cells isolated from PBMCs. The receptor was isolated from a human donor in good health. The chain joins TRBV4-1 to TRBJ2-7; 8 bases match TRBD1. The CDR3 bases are TGCGCCACCAGAGATACATTTGGACAGGGAGCCTACGAGCAGTACTTC. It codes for CATRDTFGQGAYEQYF.